Listed below are T cell receptor beta chains from one sample, sequenced in a study of spatial heterogeneity in lung cancer. TCRdb analysed the 5' RACE reads with MiXCR anew, one entry per CDR3 protein. Of 60,000 to 80,000 distinct CDR3 sequences detected, roughly 14% appear once; the ten largest clones hold 7.2%. Sequences were derived from PBMCs, sampled at surgery. The source of these receptors is a male donor with early-stage non-small cell lung cancer. CDR3s include the opening cysteine and the closing phenylalanine or tryptophan. The order of the fields is clone size, J gene, D gene, V gene, CDR3 length, CDR3 protein, CDR3 DNA. D genes are given only for firm matches. Clone size is stated in some rows and not others, as once, few, many or a class when expanded.

clone size: few; J gene: TRBJ2-7; D gene: NA; V gene: TRBV20-1; CDR3 length: 16; CDR3 protein: CSARDGGGGIGYEQYF; CDR3 DNA: TGCAGTGCTAGAGATGGAGGGGGCGGCATTGGCTACGAGCAGTACTTC
clone size: few; J gene: TRBJ2-2; D gene: TRBD1; V gene: TRBV5-4; CDR3 length: 14; CDR3 protein: CASSWTGGIGELFF; CDR3 DNA: TGTGCCAGCAGCTGGACAGGGGGCATCGGGGAGCTGTTTTTT
clone size: many; J gene: TRBJ2-5; D gene: NA; V gene: TRBV11-2; CDR3 length: 15; CDR3 protein: CASSLLLADQETQYF; CDR3 DNA: TGTGCCAGCAGCTTACTCTTAGCGGATCAAGAGACCCAGTACTTC
clone size: NA; J gene: TRBJ2-5; D gene: NA; V gene: TRBV11-3; CDR3 length: 14; CDR3 protein: CASSLGQAGETQYF; CDR3 DNA: TGTGCCAGCAGCTTGGGCCAGGCGGGGGAGACCCAGTACTTC
clone size: NA; J gene: TRBJ1-5; D gene: NA; V gene: TRBV12-3/TRBV12-4; CDR3 length: 16; CDR3 protein: CASSFGEGLSNQPQHF; CDR3 DNA: TGTGCCAGCAGTTTTGGGGAGGGCCTTAGCAATCAGCCCCAGCATTTT
clone size: many; J gene: TRBJ2-7; D gene: NA; V gene: TRBV2; CDR3 length: 14; CDR3 protein: CASRVGYREIEQYF; CDR3 DNA: TGTGCCAGCAGGGTCGGATACAGGGAAATCGAGCAGTACTTC
clone size: NA; J gene: TRBJ2-3; D gene: NA; V gene: TRBV5-1; CDR3 length: 16; CDR3 protein: CASSLGVSPFTDTQYF; CDR3 DNA: TGCGCCAGCAGCTTGGGCGTGAGCCCCTTCACAGATACGCAGTATTTT
clone size: many; J gene: TRBJ2-3; D gene: NA; V gene: TRBV5-1; CDR3 length: 15; CDR3 protein: CASSLEGFHTDTQYF; CDR3 DNA: TGCGCCAGCAGCTTGGAAGGTTTTCACACAGATACGCAGTATTTT
clone size: few; J gene: TRBJ2-2; D gene: NA; V gene: TRBV30; CDR3 length: 12; CDR3 protein: CAVPGNTGELFF; CDR3 DNA: TGTGCCGTTCCAGGGAACACCGGGGAGCTGTTTTTT
clone size: NA; J gene: TRBJ1-1; D gene: NA; V gene: TRBV20-1; CDR3 length: 14; CDR3 protein: CSAREGPLNTEAFF; CDR3 DNA: TGCAGTGCTAGAGAGGGACCCCTGAACACTGAAGCTTTCTTT
clone size: many; J gene: TRBJ1-5; D gene: TRBD1; V gene: TRBV7-9; CDR3 length: 15; CDR3 protein: CASSLGGTGYQPQHF; CDR3 DNA: TGTGCCAGCAGCTTAGGTGGGACAGGGTATCAGCCCCAGCATTTT
clone size: NA; J gene: TRBJ1-2; D gene: TRBD1; V gene: TRBV7-9; CDR3 length: 12; CDR3 protein: CASSRDSYGYTF; CDR3 DNA: TGTGCCAGCAGCCGGGACAGCTATGGCTACACCTTC
clone size: NA; J gene: TRBJ1-2; D gene: NA; V gene: TRBV5-1; CDR3 length: 15; CDR3 protein: CASRAAPPANYGYTF; CDR3 DNA: TGCGCCAGCCGGGCGGCTCCACCAGCTAACTATGGCTACACCTTC
clone size: many; J gene: TRBJ1-1; D gene: NA; V gene: TRBV30; CDR3 length: 12; CDR3 protein: CVQGGSVTEAFF; CDR3 DNA: TGTGTCCAAGGAGGGTCGGTCACTGAAGCTTTCTTT
clone size: NA; J gene: TRBJ2-2; D gene: TRBD1; V gene: TRBV24-1; CDR3 length: 15; CDR3 protein: CATSAEDRDTGELFF; CDR3 DNA: TGTGCCACCAGTGCTGAGGACAGGGACACCGGGGAGCTGTTTTTT
clone size: many; J gene: TRBJ2-1; D gene: NA; V gene: TRBV4-3; CDR3 length: 11; CDR3 protein: CASSQGYEQFF; CDR3 DNA: TGCGCCAGCAGCCAAGGGTATGAGCAGTTCTTC
clone size: many; J gene: TRBJ2-7; D gene: TRBD2; V gene: TRBV7-6; CDR3 length: 15; CDR3 protein: CASSLDGLAGGTQYF; CDR3 DNA: TGTGCCAGCAGCTTAGACGGACTAGCGGGAGGAACGCAGTACTTC
clone size: NA; J gene: TRBJ1-1; D gene: NA; V gene: TRBV29-1; CDR3 length: 12; CDR3 protein: CSARGMNTEAFF; CDR3 DNA: TGCAGCGCCCGAGGGATGAACACTGAAGCTTTCTTT
clone size: few; J gene: TRBJ2-7; D gene: TRBD1; V gene: TRBV5-4; CDR3 length: 14; CDR3 protein: CASSSGQGGHEQYF; CDR3 DNA: TGTGCCAGCAGCTCGGGACAGGGAGGCCACGAGCAGTACTTC
clone size: few; J gene: TRBJ1-2; D gene: NA; V gene: TRBV6-5; CDR3 length: 15; CDR3 protein: CASSYFVGPYYGYTF; CDR3 DNA: TGTGCCAGCAGTTACTTCGTTGGCCCTTACTATGGCTACACCTTC
clone size: many; J gene: TRBJ1-2; D gene: NA; V gene: TRBV28; CDR3 length: 14; CDR3 protein: CASSLLRPAYGYTF; CDR3 DNA: TGTGCCAGCAGTTTATTGAGACCGGCCTATGGCTACACCTTC
clone size: NA; J gene: TRBJ2-1; D gene: TRBD2; V gene: TRBV7-9; CDR3 length: 17; CDR3 protein: CASSFPLGGSSNNEQFF; CDR3 DNA: TGTGCCAGCAGCTTCCCCCTGGGCGGGAGCTCCAACAATGAGCAGTTCTTC
clone size: NA; J gene: TRBJ1-5; D gene: NA; V gene: TRBV6-1; CDR3 length: 14; CDR3 protein: CASFPDSGNQPQHF; CDR3 DNA: TGTGCCAGCTTCCCTGACAGTGGCAATCAGCCCCAGCATTTT
clone size: few; J gene: TRBJ2-5; D gene: NA; V gene: TRBV5-1; CDR3 length: 16; CDR3 protein: CASSLSVAAAEETQYF; CDR3 DNA: TGCGCCAGCAGCTTGAGTGTAGCGGCGGCAGAAGAGACCCAGTACTTC
clone size: NA; J gene: TRBJ1-1; D gene: TRBD1; V gene: TRBV5-6; CDR3 length: 17; CDR3 protein: CASSPTFRDRGDTEAFF; CDR3 DNA: TGTGCCAGCAGCCCAACCTTCCGGGACAGGGGGGACACTGAAGCTTTCTTT
clone size: many; J gene: TRBJ2-6; D gene: NA; V gene: TRBV27; CDR3 length: 16; CDR3 protein: CASSSSWLTGANVLTF; CDR3 DNA: TGTGCCAGCAGTTCCTCATGGCTCACTGGGGCCAACGTCCTGACTTTC
clone size: NA; J gene: TRBJ1-1; D gene: NA; V gene: TRBV9; CDR3 length: 14; CDR3 protein: CASSVGLPGTEAFF; CDR3 DNA: TGTGCCAGCAGCGTAGGGCTGCCCGGGACTGAAGCTTTCTTT
clone size: many; J gene: TRBJ1-4; D gene: TRBD1; V gene: TRBV12-3/TRBV12-4; CDR3 length: 14; CDR3 protein: CASSISDRGGKLFF; CDR3 DNA: TGTGCCAGCAGCATCTCCGACAGGGGCGGGAAACTGTTTTTT
clone size: NA; J gene: TRBJ1-1; D gene: TRBD1; V gene: TRBV5-5; CDR3 length: 14; CDR3 protein: CASSFGQGYEKAFF; CDR3 DNA: TGTGCCAGCAGCTTCGGACAGGGGTACGAAAAAGCTTTCTTT
clone size: once; J gene: TRBJ1-1; D gene: NA; V gene: TRBV3-1; CDR3 length: 14; CDR3 protein: CASSLNSGGTEAFF; CDR3 DNA: TGTGCCAGCAGTCTAAACTCCGGCGGAACTGAAGCTTTCTTT
clone size: NA; J gene: TRBJ1-2; D gene: NA; V gene: TRBV3-1; CDR3 length: 16; CDR3 protein: CASSQDWFGAEQGYTF; CDR3 DNA: TGTGCCAGCAGCCAAGATTGGTTCGGGGCAGAGCAAGGCTACACCTTC
clone size: NA; J gene: TRBJ2-7; D gene: NA; V gene: TRBV7-2; CDR3 length: 14; CDR3 protein: CASSSQSSSYEQYF; CDR3 DNA: TGTGCCAGCAGCTCGCAGTCTAGCTCCTACGAGCAGTACTTC
clone size: NA; J gene: TRBJ2-1; D gene: TRBD2; V gene: TRBV6-4; CDR3 length: 14; CDR3 protein: CATSSGRDYNEQFF; CDR3 DNA: TGTGCCACGAGTAGCGGGAGGGATTACAATGAGCAGTTCTTC
clone size: NA; J gene: TRBJ2-1; D gene: TRBD2; V gene: TRBV9; CDR3 length: 16; CDR3 protein: CASSVMPLAESNEQFF; CDR3 DNA: TGTGCCAGCAGCGTAATGCCTCTAGCGGAGAGTAATGAGCAGTTCTTC
clone size: NA; J gene: TRBJ2-6; D gene: NA; V gene: TRBV5-1; CDR3 length: 13; CDR3 protein: CASSWSGANVLTF; CDR3 DNA: TGCGCCAGCAGCTGGTCTGGGGCCAACGTCCTGACTTTC
clone size: few; J gene: TRBJ1-5; D gene: NA; V gene: TRBV28; CDR3 length: 14; CDR3 protein: CASSFGQGNQPQHF; CDR3 DNA: TGTGCCAGCAGTTTCGGGCAGGGGAACCAGCCCCAGCATTTT
clone size: few; J gene: TRBJ2-3; D gene: TRBD2; V gene: TRBV20-1; CDR3 length: 15; CDR3 protein: CSAPVGTRSTDTQYF; CDR3 DNA: TGCAGTGCTCCCGTGGGGACTAGGAGCACAGATACGCAGTATTTT
clone size: NA; J gene: TRBJ1-2; D gene: TRBD1; V gene: TRBV5-1; CDR3 length: 15; CDR3 protein: CASSPGTALNYGYTF; CDR3 DNA: TGCGCCAGCAGCCCCGGGACAGCTCTTAACTATGGCTACACCTTC
clone size: many; J gene: TRBJ2-7; D gene: TRBD1; V gene: TRBV29-1; CDR3 length: 12; CDR3 protein: CSGITGVYEQYF; CDR3 DNA: TGCAGCGGCATAACAGGGGTGTACGAGCAGTACTTC
clone size: few; J gene: TRBJ1-2; D gene: NA; V gene: TRBV5-6; CDR3 length: 13; CDR3 protein: CASSLETGYGYTF; CDR3 DNA: TGTGCCAGCAGCTTGGAAACAGGCTATGGCTACACCTTC
clone size: few; J gene: TRBJ2-7; D gene: NA; V gene: TRBV7-8; CDR3 length: 13; CDR3 protein: CASRPDESYEQYF; CDR3 DNA: TGTGCCAGCAGACCCGACGAAAGCTACGAGCAGTACTTC
clone size: few; J gene: TRBJ2-7; D gene: NA; V gene: TRBV30; CDR3 length: 12; CDR3 protein: CARSLGGGEQYF; CDR3 DNA: TGTGCCCGGAGTTTGGGAGGTGGCGAGCAGTACTTC
clone size: NA; J gene: TRBJ2-1; D gene: NA; V gene: TRBV6-5; CDR3 length: 14; CDR3 protein: CASRSLVAANEQFF; CDR3 DNA: TGTGCCAGCAGGTCCCTGGTAGCGGCAAATGAGCAGTTCTTC
clone size: NA; J gene: TRBJ1-6; D gene: TRBD1; V gene: TRBV6-6; CDR3 length: 16; CDR3 protein: CASSERQGDILSPLHF; CDR3 DNA: TGTGCCAGCAGTGAACGACAGGGTGACATTCTGTCACCCCTCCACTTT
clone size: NA; J gene: TRBJ2-6; D gene: NA; V gene: TRBV6-2/TRBV6-3; CDR3 length: 12; CDR3 protein: CASSLVFNVLTF; CDR3 DNA: TGTGCCAGCAGTTTAGTGTTCAACGTCCTGACTTTC
clone size: many; J gene: TRBJ2-1; D gene: TRBD1; V gene: TRBV29-1; CDR3 length: 16; CDR3 protein: CSVFDMTGASYNEQFF; CDR3 DNA: TGCAGCGTTTTTGACATGACAGGGGCTTCCTACAATGAGCAGTTCTTC
clone size: NA; J gene: TRBJ2-2; D gene: NA; V gene: TRBV12-3/TRBV12-4; CDR3 length: 13; CDR3 protein: CASHEDVTGELFF; CDR3 DNA: TGTGCCAGCCACGAGGACGTCACCGGGGAGCTGTTTTTT
clone size: few; J gene: TRBJ2-3; D gene: TRBD2; V gene: TRBV9; CDR3 length: 17; CDR3 protein: CASSVAGVSGRADTQYF; CDR3 DNA: TGTGCCAGCAGCGTAGCGGGTGTGAGCGGGAGGGCCGATACGCAGTATTTT
clone size: NA; J gene: TRBJ2-5; D gene: NA; V gene: TRBV7-2; CDR3 length: 11; CDR3 protein: CASSERETQYF; CDR3 DNA: TGTGCCAGCAGCGAACGAGAGACCCAGTATTTC
clone size: few; J gene: TRBJ2-7; D gene: TRBD2; V gene: TRBV7-6; CDR3 length: 12; CDR3 protein: CASSPGLVEQYF; CDR3 DNA: TGTGCCAGCAGCCCGGGACTAGTCGAGCAGTACTTC
clone size: many; J gene: TRBJ2-3; D gene: TRBD2; V gene: TRBV30; CDR3 length: 15; CDR3 protein: CAWSVQAGAADTQYF; CDR3 DNA: TGTGCCTGGAGTGTACAAGCGGGAGCGGCAGATACGCAGTATTTT
clone size: few; J gene: TRBJ2-5; D gene: NA; V gene: TRBV20-1; CDR3 length: 15; CDR3 protein: CSAPPVRGLQETQYF; CDR3 DNA: TGCAGTGCTCCTCCAGTTCGGGGGCTTCAAGAGACCCAGTACTTC
clone size: many; J gene: TRBJ2-1; D gene: NA; V gene: TRBV11-2; CDR3 length: 15; CDR3 protein: CASSTLALGGSEQFF; CDR3 DNA: TGTGCCAGCAGCACCCTTGCCTTGGGGGGCAGTGAGCAGTTCTTC